These T cell receptor beta chains were read from a single sample in a study of graft-versus-host responses after intestinal transplantation. Their antigens are not known. Data came from immunoSEQ multiplex PCR; TCRdb stores just in-frame clones and leaves some out. The data show roughly 120,000 clones, about 95% seen once. The specimen comprised unstimulated CD8+ T cells sorted from spleen or lymph node cells, sampled before intestinal transplant. These TCRs come from a human donor who received an intestinal transplant. Both conserved end residues are trimmed from each CDR3. Where a row states a size, it is once, few, many or the class of an expanded clone; other rows omit it.

abundance,v_gene,CDR3aa
-,TRBV14,ASSYTYSGGEQY
-,TRBV10-1,ASSGSGRNVGEQF
-,TRBV20-1,SARTRVKLF
-,TRBV10-1,ASSEGLAGGAYEQY
-,TRBV4-1,ASSQDGKREGSGANVLT
-,TRBV28,ASCPGSYEQY
-,TRBV4-1,ASSQDWRSGEELALNNEQF
-,TRBV18,ASSPLRRGNTGELF
-,TRBV19,ASSIVPSGDYEQY
-,TRBV28,ASRRMTGAYNEQF
-,TRBV6-5,ASSYSGTGVGTEAF
-,TRBV7-3,ASSSGQSYEQY
-,TRBV11-2,ASSWGNTIY
-,TRBV28,ASSFRLTGRIPLH
-,TRBV5-1,ASSITLFGTGHSSYEQY
-,TRBV4-2,ASSQEGDQPQH
-,TRBV13,ATTSVVRGSSYEQY
-,TRBV7-9,ASSPPKGRGLTEAF
-,TRBV6-6,ASSFLQGYPLYEQY
-,TRBV18,ASSPIQGAPTNEKLF
few,TRBV5-1,ASSLPGLQKRGQY
-,TRBV6-5,ASSYSGGRTDTQY
-,TRBV10-1,ASSLSGEANTGELF
-,TRBV2,ASSERGPGFQPQH
-,TRBV27,ASSLSPGQLLYGYT
-,TRBV7-2,ASSLAGTSGNTIY
-,TRBV30,ACRGDTQY
once,TRBV25-1,ASSAGGGQPQH
-,TRBV7-2,AGSLIFGYEQY
-,TRBV19,ASHTGAGVGNNEQF
-,TRBV4-2,ASSQEGTSRLTQY
-,TRBV19,ASSPRAQETQY
-,TRBV29-1,SVDLADSGANVLT